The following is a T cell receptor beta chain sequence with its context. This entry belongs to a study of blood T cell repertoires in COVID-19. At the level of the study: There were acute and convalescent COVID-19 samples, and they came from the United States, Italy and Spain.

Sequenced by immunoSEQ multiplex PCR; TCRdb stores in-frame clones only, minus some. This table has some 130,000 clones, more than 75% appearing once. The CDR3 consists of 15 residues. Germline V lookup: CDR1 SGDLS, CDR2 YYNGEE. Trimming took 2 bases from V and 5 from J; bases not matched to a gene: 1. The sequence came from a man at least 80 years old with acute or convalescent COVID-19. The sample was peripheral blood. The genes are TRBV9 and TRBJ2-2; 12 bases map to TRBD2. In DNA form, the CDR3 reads TGTGCCAGCAGCGTCGGACTAGCGGGGACCGGGGAGCTGTTTTTT. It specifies CASSVGLAGTGELFF.